This T cell receptor beta chain emerged from a study of molecular identifiers for immune sequencing clone quantification. Study outcomes and limitations: Clones above 20 RNA copies contained over 97% of effector molecules but under 1% of naive ones. Should identical TCR molecules share a barcode, the sizes of highly expanded clones could be underestimated.

TCRdb re-analysed the PCR reads in MiXCR, keeping a single row per CDR3 protein. The table lists about 500,000 distinct CDR3 sequences, about a fifth of them singletons. Sorting was used to obtain naive CD8 T cells (CD8+CD4-CCR7+CD45RA+). This clonotype has only a few counts. Its antigen remains unknown. CDR3 length equals 15 residues. V lost 4 bases to trimming and J lost 2 bases, with 15 bases between them. CDR1 and CDR2 from the germline V gene are LNHDA and SQIVND (reference sequence). The source of this sequence is a human donor in good health. Some libraries in this study had Jurkat cell RNA spiked in. This chain uses TRBV19 with TRBJ2-7, with D perhaps TRBD1 (6 bases). The material sequenced was naive CD8+ T cells from blood, with Jurkat cell RNA spiked in. Described subset: FACS-sorted CD8+CD4-CCR7+CD45RA+ naive T cells. The DNA for the CDR3 is TGTGCCAGTAGTAAAAGGACAGAGACGGCCTACGAGCAGTACTTC. Protein sequence: CASSKRTETAYEQYF.